The clone carrying this T cell receptor (beta chain) was seen a handful of times. What it binds is not known. The source of the sample is a study of beta chain features in type 1 diabetes. Study findings and constraints: Within the patient group, naive, central memory and Treg TCRB repertoires appeared more similar to each other than within healthy donors.

V dropped 1 base and J dropped 0; count of bases not matched to a gene: 4. Germline V gene data show CDR1 as LGHNA and CDR2 as YNFKEQ. The CDR3 totals 17 residues. The investigators reverse transcribed all of the isolated RNA, so they sequenced expressed TCRB transcripts. Repertoires were generated with immunoSEQ multiplex PCR, while TCRdb's copy carries only in-frame clones and drops some. The data contain 150,000 or so clones, around 51% of them singletons. Staining for CD45RO/CCR7/CD25/CD127/CD95/CD27 allowed sorting of CD4+ naive, central memory, regulatory and stem cell-like memory cells. V gene TRBV4-2 combines with J gene TRBJ2-2; 8 bases map to TRBD2. Sequenced: Tregs from blood. This receptor was obtained from a man aged 18 to 29 in good health. This CDR3 is CASSQVLGLANTGELFF. CDR3 nucleotides: TGTGCCAGCAGCCAAGTACTGGGACTAGCGAACACCGGGGAGCTGTTTTTT.